This TCR beta chain stems from a study of blood T cells in healthy people across ages. Study findings and constraints: Strongly correlated with naive T cell percentage was TCR beta diversity.

PCR was performed a second time for about 7 to 11 cycles using a sample-barcoded 5' primer and a J-beta primer mix. MiXCR was run by TCRdb on the 5' RACE reads, yielding one entry per CDR3 protein. The data show approximately 1.5 million distinct CDR3 sequences, almost 35% seen once. The CDR3 spans 14 residues. V was pared by 3 bases and J by 5 bases, with 4 bases of the junction left unmatched. Germline V gene lookup returns CDR1 DFQATT and CDR2 SNEGSKA (reference sequence). This clonotype was observed a handful of times. What it binds is not known. The chain couples TRBV20-1 to TRBJ1-6; TRBD1 agrees at 7 bases. Sequencing input: blood. The source is a woman in her twenties or thirties in good health. The CDR3 DNA is TGCAGTGCTAGGGGACAGTATAATAATTCACCCCTCCACTTT. Its protein is CSARGQYNNSPLHF.